The rows below give T cell receptor beta chains drawn from one sample of a study of blood T cell repertoires in COVID-19. The assay was immunoSEQ multiplex PCR, and TCRdb's table has in-frame clones only and misses some. This sample has around 200,000 clones; around 83% occur once, and the top ten carry around 6.5%. Sequenced: peripheral blood. The receptors were sampled from a woman of 80 years or more in a cohort sampled during active or convalescent COVID-19. CDR3s include the opening cysteine and the closing phenylalanine or tryptophan. A D gene is named only where the DNA matches it firmly. The size of a clone is reported for some rows only, either as once, few or many, or as a class for expanded clones.

J gene | D gene | V gene | clone size | CDR3 protein | CDR3 DNA
TRBJ1-1 | NA | TRBV3-1/TRBV3-2 | NA | CASSQSGRPEAFF | TGTGCCAGCAGCCAGTCCGGGAGGCCTGAAGCTTTCTTT
TRBJ2-4 | NA | TRBV9 | NA | CASSPMERAGANIQYF | TGTGCCAGCAGCCCGATGGAAAGAGCAGGGGCAAACATTCAGTACTTC
TRBJ1-4 | NA | TRBV7-2 | NA | CASSVNRGEKLFF | TGTGCCAGCAGCGTAAACCGGGGGGAAAAACTGTTTTTT
TRBJ2-3 | NA | TRBV6-5 | once | CASSYRTVTDTQYF | TGTGCCAGCAGTTACCGGACTGTTACAGATACGCAGTATTTT
TRBJ2-2 | NA | TRBV21-1 | NA | CASSPLSSGGELFF | TGTGCCAGCAGCCCCCTGTCCAGCGGCGGGGAGCTGTTTTTT
TRBJ2-5 | TRBD2 | TRBV3-1/TRBV3-2 | NA | CASSQEKGTRTSGLETQYF | TGTGCCAGCAGCCAAGAAAAGGGGACCCGGACTAGCGGGTTGGAGACCCAGTACTTC
TRBJ1-6 | NA | TRBV11-2 | NA | CASSLAPSNSPLHF | TGTGCCAGCAGCTTAGCACCGAGTAATTCACCCCTCCACTTT
TRBJ2-1 | TRBD2 | TRBV11-2 | NA | CASTPARLAGAYNEQFF | TGTGCCAGCACCCCCGCCCGACTAGCGGGAGCCTACAATGAGCAGTTCTTC
TRBJ1-2 | NA | TRBV10-3 | NA | CAISEMPGTTNYGYTF | TGTGCCATCAGTGAAATGCCCGGGACAACTAACTATGGCTACACCTTC
TRBJ2-4 | TRBD1 | TRBV2 | NA | CASSGSDRAPLNIQYF | TGTGCCAGCAGTGGCTCGGACAGGGCCCCCCTAAACATTCAGTACTTC
TRBJ2-5 | TRBD2 | TRBV20-1 | NA | CSASKLAGGETQYF | TGCAGTGCTAGTAAGCTAGCGGGGGGCGAGACCCAGTACTTC
TRBJ2-5 | TRBD2 | TRBV3-1/TRBV3-2 | NA | CASSSGLTQETQYF | TGTGCCAGCAGCTCGGGACTAACCCAAGAGACCCAGTACTTC
TRBJ1-1 | NA | TRBV12-3/TRBV12-4 | NA | CASSLSHRAEAFF | TGTGCCAGCAGTTTATCCCACAGGGCTGAAGCTTTCTTT
TRBJ2-3 | TRBD2 | TRBV5-5 | NA | CASSFLAGGVTDTQYF | TGTGCCAGCAGCTTCTTAGCGGGTGGTGTAACAGATACGCAGTATTTT
TRBJ2-5 | TRBD2 | TRBV19 | NA | CASSMSRGSEAQYF | TGTGCCAGTAGTATGTCGCGGGGGTCCGAGGCCCAGTACTTC